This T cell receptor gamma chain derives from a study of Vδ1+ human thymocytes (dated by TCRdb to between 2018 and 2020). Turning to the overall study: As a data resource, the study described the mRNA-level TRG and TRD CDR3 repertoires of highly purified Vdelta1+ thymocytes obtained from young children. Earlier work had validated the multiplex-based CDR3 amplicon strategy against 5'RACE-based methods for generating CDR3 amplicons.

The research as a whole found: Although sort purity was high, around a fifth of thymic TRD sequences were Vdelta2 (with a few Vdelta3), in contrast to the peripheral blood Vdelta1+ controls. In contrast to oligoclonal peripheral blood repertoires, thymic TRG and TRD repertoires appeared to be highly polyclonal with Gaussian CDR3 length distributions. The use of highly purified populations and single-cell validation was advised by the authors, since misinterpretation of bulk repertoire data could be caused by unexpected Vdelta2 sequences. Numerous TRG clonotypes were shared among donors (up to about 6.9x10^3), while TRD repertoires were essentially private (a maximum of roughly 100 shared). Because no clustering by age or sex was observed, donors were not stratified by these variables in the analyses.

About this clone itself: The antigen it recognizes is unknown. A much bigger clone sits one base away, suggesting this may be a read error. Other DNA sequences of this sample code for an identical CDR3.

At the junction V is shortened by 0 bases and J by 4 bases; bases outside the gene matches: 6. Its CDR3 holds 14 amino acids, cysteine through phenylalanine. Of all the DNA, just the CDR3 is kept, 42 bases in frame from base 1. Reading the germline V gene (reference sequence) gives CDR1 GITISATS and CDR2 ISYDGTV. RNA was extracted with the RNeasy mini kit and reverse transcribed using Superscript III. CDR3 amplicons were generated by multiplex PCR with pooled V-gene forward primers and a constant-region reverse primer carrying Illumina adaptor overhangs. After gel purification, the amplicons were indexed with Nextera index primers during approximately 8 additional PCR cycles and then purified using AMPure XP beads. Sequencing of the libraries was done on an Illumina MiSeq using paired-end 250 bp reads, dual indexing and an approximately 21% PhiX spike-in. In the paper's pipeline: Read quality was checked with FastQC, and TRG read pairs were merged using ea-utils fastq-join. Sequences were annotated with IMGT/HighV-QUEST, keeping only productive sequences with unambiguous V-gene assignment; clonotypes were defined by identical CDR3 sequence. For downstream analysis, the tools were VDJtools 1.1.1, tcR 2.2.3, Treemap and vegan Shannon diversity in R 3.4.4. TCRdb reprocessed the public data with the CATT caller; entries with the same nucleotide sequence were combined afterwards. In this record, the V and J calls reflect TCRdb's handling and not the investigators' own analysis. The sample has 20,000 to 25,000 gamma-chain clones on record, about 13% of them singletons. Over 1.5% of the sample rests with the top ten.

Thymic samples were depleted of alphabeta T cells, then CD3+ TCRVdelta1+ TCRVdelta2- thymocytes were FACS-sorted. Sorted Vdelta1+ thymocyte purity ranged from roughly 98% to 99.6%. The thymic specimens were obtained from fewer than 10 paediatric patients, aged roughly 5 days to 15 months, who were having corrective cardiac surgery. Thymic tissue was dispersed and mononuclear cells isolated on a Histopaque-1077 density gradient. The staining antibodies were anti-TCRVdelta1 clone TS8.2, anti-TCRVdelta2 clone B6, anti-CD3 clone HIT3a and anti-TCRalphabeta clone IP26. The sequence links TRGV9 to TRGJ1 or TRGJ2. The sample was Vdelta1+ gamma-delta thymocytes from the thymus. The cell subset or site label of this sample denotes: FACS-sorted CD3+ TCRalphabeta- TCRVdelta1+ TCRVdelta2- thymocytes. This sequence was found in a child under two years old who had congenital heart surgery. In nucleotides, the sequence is TGTGCCTTGTGGGAGGTGCAGGGGTATTATAAGAAACTCTTT. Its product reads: CALWEVQGYYKKLF.